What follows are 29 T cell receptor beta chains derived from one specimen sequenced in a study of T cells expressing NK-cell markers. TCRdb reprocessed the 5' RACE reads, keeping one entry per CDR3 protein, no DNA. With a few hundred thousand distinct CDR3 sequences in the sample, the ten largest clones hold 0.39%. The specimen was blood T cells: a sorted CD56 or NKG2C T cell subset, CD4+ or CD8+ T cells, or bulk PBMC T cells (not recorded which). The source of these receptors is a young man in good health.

CDR3 sequence reads: CATGAREVNQPQHF. The chain is built from TRBV10-3 and TRBJ1-5; checking the TCRdb D call of TRBD1 is not possible without DNA. CDR3 length: 14 residues. Germline CDR1 is ENHRY and CDR2 is SYGVKD.

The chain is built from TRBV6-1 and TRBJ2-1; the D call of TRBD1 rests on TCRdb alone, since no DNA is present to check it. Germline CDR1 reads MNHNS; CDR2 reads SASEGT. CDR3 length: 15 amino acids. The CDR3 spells CASSALRSFGGEQFF.

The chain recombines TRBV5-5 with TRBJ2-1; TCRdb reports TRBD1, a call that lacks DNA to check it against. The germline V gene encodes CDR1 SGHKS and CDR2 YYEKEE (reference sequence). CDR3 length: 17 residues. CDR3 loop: CASSFTLSRGIYNEQFF.

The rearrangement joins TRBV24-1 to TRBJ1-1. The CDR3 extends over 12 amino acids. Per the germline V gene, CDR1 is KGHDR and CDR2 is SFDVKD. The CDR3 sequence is CATSDLGREAFF.

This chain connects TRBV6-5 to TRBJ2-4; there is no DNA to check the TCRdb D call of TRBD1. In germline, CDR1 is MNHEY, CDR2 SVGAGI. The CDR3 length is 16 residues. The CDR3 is CASSYTGRGAKNIQYF.

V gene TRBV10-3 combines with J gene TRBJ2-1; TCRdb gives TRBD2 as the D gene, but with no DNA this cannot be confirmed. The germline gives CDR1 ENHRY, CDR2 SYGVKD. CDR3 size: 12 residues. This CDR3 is CAIMEGHNEQFF.

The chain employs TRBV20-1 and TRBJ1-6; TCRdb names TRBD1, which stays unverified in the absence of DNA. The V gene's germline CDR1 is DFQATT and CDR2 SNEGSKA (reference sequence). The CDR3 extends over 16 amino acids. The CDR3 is CSARFFVLGGETALHF.

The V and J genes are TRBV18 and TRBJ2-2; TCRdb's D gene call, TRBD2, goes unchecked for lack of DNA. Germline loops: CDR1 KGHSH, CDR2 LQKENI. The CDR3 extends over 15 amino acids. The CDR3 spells CASQIAGSNTGELFF.

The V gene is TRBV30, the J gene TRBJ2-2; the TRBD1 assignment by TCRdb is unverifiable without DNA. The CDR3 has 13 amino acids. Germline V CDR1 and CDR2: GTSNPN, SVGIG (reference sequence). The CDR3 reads CAWGPGGTGELFF.

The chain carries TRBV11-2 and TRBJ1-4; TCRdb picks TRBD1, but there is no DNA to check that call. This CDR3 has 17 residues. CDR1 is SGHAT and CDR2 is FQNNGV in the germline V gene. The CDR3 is CASSLDVGPGGLEKLFF.

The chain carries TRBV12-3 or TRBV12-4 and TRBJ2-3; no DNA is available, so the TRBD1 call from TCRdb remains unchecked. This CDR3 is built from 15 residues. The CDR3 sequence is CASSLGAGWRDTQYF.

The CDR3: CASSLKTGADTQYF. The genes are TRBV7-2 and TRBJ2-3; TCRdb proposes TRBD1, but this gene call is untestable without DNA. This CDR3 is 14 amino acids long. Germline V lookup: CDR1 SGHTA, CDR2 FQGNSA.

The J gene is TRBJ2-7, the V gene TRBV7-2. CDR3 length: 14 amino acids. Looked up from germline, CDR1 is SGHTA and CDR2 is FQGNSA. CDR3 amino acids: CASSLGDRSYEQYF.

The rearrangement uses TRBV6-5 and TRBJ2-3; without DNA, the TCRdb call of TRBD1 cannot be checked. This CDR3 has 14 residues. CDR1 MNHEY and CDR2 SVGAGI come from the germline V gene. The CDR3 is CASSYPRATDTQYF.

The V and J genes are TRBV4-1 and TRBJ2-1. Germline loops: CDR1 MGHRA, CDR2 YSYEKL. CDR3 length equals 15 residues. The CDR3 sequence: CASRGNKGPHNEQFF.

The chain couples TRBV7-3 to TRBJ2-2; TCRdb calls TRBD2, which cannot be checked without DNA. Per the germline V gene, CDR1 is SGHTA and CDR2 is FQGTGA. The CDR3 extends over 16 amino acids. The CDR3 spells CASSPASGRNTGELFF.

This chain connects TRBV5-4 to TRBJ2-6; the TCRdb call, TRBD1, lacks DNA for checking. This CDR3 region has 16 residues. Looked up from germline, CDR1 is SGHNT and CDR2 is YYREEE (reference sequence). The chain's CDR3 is CASSMGQANWANVLTF.

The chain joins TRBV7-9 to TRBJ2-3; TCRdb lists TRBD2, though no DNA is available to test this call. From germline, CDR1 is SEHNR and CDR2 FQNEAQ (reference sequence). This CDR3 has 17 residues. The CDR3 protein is CASSELTFAEDRDTQYF.

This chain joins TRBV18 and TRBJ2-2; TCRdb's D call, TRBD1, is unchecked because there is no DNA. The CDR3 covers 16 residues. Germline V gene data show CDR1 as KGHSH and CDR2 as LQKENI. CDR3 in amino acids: CASSGRTPMNTGELFF.

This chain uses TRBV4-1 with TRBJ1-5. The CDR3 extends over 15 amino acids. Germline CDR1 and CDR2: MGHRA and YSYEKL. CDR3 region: CASSLGIFSNQPQHF.

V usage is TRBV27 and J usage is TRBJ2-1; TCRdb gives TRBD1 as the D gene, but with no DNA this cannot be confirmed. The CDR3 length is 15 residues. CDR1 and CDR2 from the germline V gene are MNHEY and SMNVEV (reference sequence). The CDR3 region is CASSLSNRGPLTPFF.

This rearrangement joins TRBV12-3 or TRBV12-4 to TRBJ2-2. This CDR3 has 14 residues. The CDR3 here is CASRGSRNTGELFF.

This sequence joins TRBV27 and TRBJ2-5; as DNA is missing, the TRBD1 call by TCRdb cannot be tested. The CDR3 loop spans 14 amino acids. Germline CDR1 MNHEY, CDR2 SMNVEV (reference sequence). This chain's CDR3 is CVVTRATRPPTQYF.

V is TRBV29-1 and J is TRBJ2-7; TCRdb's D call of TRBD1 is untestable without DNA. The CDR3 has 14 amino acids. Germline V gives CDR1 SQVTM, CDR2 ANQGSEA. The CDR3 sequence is CSVGGIFDSYEQYF.

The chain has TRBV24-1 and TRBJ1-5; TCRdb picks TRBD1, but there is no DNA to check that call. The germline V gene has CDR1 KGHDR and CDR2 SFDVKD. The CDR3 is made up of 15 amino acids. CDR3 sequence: CATSPGQGVFQPQHF.

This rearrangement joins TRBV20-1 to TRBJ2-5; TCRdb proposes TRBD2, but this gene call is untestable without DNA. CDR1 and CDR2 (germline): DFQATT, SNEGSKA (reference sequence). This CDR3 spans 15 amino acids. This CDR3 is CSARVASGSKETQYF.

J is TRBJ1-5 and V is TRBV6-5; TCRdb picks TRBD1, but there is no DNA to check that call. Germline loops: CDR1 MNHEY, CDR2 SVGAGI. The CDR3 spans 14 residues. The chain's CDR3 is CASTPDRADQPQHF.

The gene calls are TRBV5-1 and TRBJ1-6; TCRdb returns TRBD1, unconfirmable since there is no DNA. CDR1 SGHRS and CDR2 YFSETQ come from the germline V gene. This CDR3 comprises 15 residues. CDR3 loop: CASSGDREVDSPLHF.

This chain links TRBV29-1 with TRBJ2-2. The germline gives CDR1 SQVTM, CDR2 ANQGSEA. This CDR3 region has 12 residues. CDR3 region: CSVASNTGELFF.